This T cell receptor (beta chain) was obtained from a study of blood T cells in healthy people across ages. Points from the study as a whole: Across the age range, TCR beta diversity per million T cells fell in a roughly linear way.

Germline CDR1 reads MNHNS; CDR2 reads SASEGT. The CDR3 is 15 residues long. Trimming took 1 base from V and 3 from J, leaving 12 bases between them. The use of a sample-barcoded 5' primer and a J-beta primer mix characterized a second PCR of roughly 6 to 11 cycles. TCRdb called the 5' RACE reads again in MiXCR, with one record for every CDR3 protein. The data show approximately 820,000 distinct CDR3 sequences, with roughly 44% seen just once and about 21% held by the top ten. To note about this clonotype: Its antigen is as yet unknown.

The people who gave samples were healthy Caucasians from Russia, aged roughly 6 to 90. Input material: blood. The chain couples TRBV6-1 to TRBJ1-2, with D possibly TRBD1 on 5 matching bases. The TCR sequence derives from a man between 60 and 75 years old in good health. The CDR3 nucleotides are TGTGCCAGCAGTGAAGGTGGGGGTACCGACTATGGCTACACCTTC. It encodes CASSEGGGTDYGYTF.